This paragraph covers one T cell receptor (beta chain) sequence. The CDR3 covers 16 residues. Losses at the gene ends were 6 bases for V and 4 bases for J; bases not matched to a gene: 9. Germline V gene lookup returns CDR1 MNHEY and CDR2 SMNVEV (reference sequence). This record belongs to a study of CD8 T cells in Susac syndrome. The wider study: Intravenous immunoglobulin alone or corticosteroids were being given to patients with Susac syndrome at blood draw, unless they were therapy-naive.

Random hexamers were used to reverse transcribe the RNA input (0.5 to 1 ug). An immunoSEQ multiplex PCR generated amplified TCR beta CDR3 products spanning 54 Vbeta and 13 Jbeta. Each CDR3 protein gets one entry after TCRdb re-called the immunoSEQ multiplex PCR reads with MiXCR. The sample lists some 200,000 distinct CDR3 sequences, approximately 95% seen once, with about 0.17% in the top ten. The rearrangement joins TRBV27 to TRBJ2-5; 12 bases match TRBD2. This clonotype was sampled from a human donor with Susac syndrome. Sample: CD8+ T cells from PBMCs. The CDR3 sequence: CASSQRLAGVRETQYF. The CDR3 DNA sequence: TGTGCCAGCAGCCAGCGACTAGCGGGAGTGCGAGAGACCCAGTACTTC.